Following are 11 T cell receptor beta chains from one sample sequenced in a study of radiotherapy plus CTLA-4 blockade in lung cancer. Produced via immunoSEQ multiplex PCR; TCRdb's table is partial and in-frame only. Among over 75,000 clones listed, 83% were seen once. The sequenced sample was peripheral blood, obtained from a patient treated with radiotherapy plus ipilimumab. The receptors were sampled from a human donor with non-small cell lung cancer who had stable disease on radiotherapy plus ipilimumab.

The count of this clone is one. This rearrangement joins TRBV11-2 to TRBJ2-1, with D unclear. The CDR3 runs to 14 residues. V lost 5 bases to trimming and J lost 5 bases, with 13 bases between them. The germline V gene encodes CDR1 SGHAT and CDR2 FQNNGV. The chain's CDR3 is CASSLTGGHNEQFF. For the CDR3, the DNA is TGTGCCAGCAGCCTCACTGGCGGCCACAATGAGCAGTTCTTC. Based on the CDR3 plus reference TRBV11-2 and TRBJ2-1, the full variable domain is EAGVAQSPRYKIIEKRQSVAFWCNPISGHATLYWYQQILGQGPKLLIQFQNNGVVDDSQLPKDRFSAERLKGVDSTLKIQPAKLEDSAVYLCASSLTGGHNEQFFGPGTRLTVL.

Only one count was recorded for this clone. The rearrangement uses TRBV19 and TRBJ2-5; D is perhaps TRBD2 (7 bases). Germline CDR1 reads LNHDA; CDR2 reads SQIVND (reference sequence). Trimming stripped 1 base from V and 3 bases from J, with 15 bases between. The CDR3 loop spans 16 amino acids. The DNA of the CDR3 is TGTGCCAGTAGTATAGTTCGGGGGGCGCAGGAAGAGACCCAGTACTTC. It yields the protein CASSIVRGAQEETQYF.

The V and J genes are TRBV18 and TRBJ2-7, with 7 bases that match TRBD1. This CDR3 comprises 17 residues. The V gene end was trimmed by 1 base and the J gene end by 4 bases; junction bases not matched to a gene: 13. Looked up from germline, CDR1 is KGHSH and CDR2 is LQKENI. CDR3 sequence: CASSPLLVGAGGYEQYF. The CDR3 DNA follows: TGTGCCAGCTCACCACTTTTAGTAGGGGCAGGGGGATACGAGCAGTACTTC.

The rearrangement uses TRBV9 and TRBJ2-1; 7 bases map to TRBD1. CDR3 length: 15 residues. Germline CDR1 reads SGDLS; CDR2 reads YYNGEE. V shed 1 base and J 10 bases; nucleotides not matched to a gene: 11. The CDR3 sequence is CASSVLDRRKEEQFF. Here the CDR3 DNA reads TGTGCCAGCAGCGTATTGGACAGGCGGAAGGAAGAGCAGTTCTTC.

The CDR3 protein is CASSSSGGLGGYTF. The CDR3 coding sequence is TGTGCCAGCAGTTCCTCCGGGGGGCTGGGTGGCTACACCTTC. This rearrangement joins TRBV28 to TRBJ1-2; possible D gene TRBD1, 6 bases. The CDR3 totals 14 residues. Germline V gives CDR1 MDHEN, CDR2 SYDVKM. Trimming removed 4 bases at V and 7 bases at J, with 16 bases between.

In its sample, this clone was seen once. This sample also contains other DNA sequences that code for the same CDR3. The V call is TRBV10-1, the J call TRBJ2-3; 11 positions agree with TRBD2. Trimming at V came to 5 bases and at J to 2 bases, leaving 3 bases not matched to a gene. CDR1 and CDR2 (germline): WNHNN, SYGVQD (reference sequence). This CDR3 has 15 amino acids. DNA for the CDR3: TGCGCCAGCAGTCGACTAGCGGGACACACAGATACGCAGTATTTT. Encoded protein: CASSRLAGHTDTQYF.

This chain uses TRBV2 with TRBJ1-5; unclear D gene. This CDR3 is 16 amino acids long. Trimming pared 3 bases from V and 1 base from J, leaving 13 bases between. Germline CDR1 and CDR2: SNHLY and FYNNEI. CDR3 amino acids: CASSEGGRRSNQPQHF. The CDR3 DNA reads as TGTGCCAGCAGTGAGGGAGGGAGGCGAAGCAATCAGCCCCAGCATTTT.

This rearrangement joins TRBV7-2 to TRBJ2-7; perhaps D is TRBD1 or TRBD2 (5 bases each). Germline lookup yields CDR1 SGHTA and CDR2 FQGNSA. The CDR3 has 14 residues. Trimming shortened V by 3 bases and J by 4 bases, and 13 bases separated the two germline ends. CDR3 nucleotide sequence: TGTGCCAGCAGCTTGCCGGGGCCCAGATACGAGCAGTACTTC. Translated, it gives CASSLPGPRYEQYF.

This rearrangement joins TRBV5-6 to TRBJ2-6, with 7 bases fitting TRBD1. Germline loops: CDR1 SGHDT, CDR2 YYEEEE. Losses at the gene ends were 5 bases for V and 11 bases for J; bases not matched to a gene: 19. This CDR3 comprises 17 residues. CDR3: CASSRTGQAPGVDVLTF. In DNA form, the CDR3 reads TGTGCCAGCAGTCGAACCGGACAGGCTCCAGGTGTCGACGTCCTGACTTTC. Using reference TRBV5-6 and TRBJ2-6 for the parts outside the CDR3, the full variable domain is DAGVTQSPTHLIKTRGQQVTLRCSPKSGHDTVSWYQQALGQGPQFIFQYYEEEERQRGNFPDRFSGHQFPNYSSELNVNALLLGDSALYLCASSRTGQAPGVDVLTFGAGSRLTVL.

This rearrangement joins TRBV30 to TRBJ2-7, with 10 nucleotides matching TRBD1. CDR1 is GTSNPN, CDR2 SVGIG, per germline (reference sequence). The CDR3 is 17 residues long. V gave up 3 bases and J gave up 2 bases; unmatched junction bases: 13. CDR3 amino acids: CAWRSKMGQGRPYEQYF. The CDR3, as DNA: TGTGCCTGGAGAAGTAAAATGGGACAGGGGCGACCCTACGAGCAGTACTTC.

Concerning this clone itself: Germline is not matched at one junction end, which may reflect a read error. The rearrangement links TRBV18 to TRBJ2-2; TRBD2 matches at 9 bases. Germline V gives CDR1 KGHSH, CDR2 LQKENI. The CDR3 length is 17 residues. CDR3 in DNA: TGTGCCAACTCATGGACTAGCGCTCTAACTAGCACCGGGGAGCTGTTTTTT. Encoded protein: CANSWTSALTSTGELFF.